This entry lists 14 T cell receptor beta chains sequenced from one sample in a study of T cells after yellow fever vaccination. TCRdb reprocessed the 5' RACE reads via MiXCR and lists one record per CDR3 protein. Counted here are 25,000 to 35,000 distinct CDR3 sequences, around 5.8% occurring once; the ten biggest clones make up 25%. The sample was PBMCs, either bulk or a sorted T-cell subset (CD4+, CD8+, memory, or dextramer-sorted; not recorded which), taken on the day of the yellow fever booster vaccination. The source is a man younger than 45 who received the YFV17D yellow fever vaccine.

This clonotype was detected many times. This sequence joins TRBV20-1 and TRBJ2-1; TRBD1 agrees at 8 bases. V gave up 6 bases and J gave up 3 bases; unmatched junction bases: 7. The CDR3 has 14 amino acids. In germline, CDR1 is DFQATT, CDR2 SNEGSKA (reference sequence). This CDR3 reads CSAPTGEGYNEQFF. The CDR3 DNA reads as TGCAGTGCACCGACAGGGGAAGGCTACAATGAGCAGTTCTTC.

This clonotype showed up many times. The chain links TRBV10-3 to TRBJ1-5; TRBD1 matches at 8 bases. The CDR3 runs to 14 residues. Trimming cost V 4 bases and J 6 bases; bases outside gene matches: 5. Germline V gives CDR1 ENHRY, CDR2 SYGVKD. As DNA, the CDR3 is TGTGCCATCAGTGTGGACAGGGACGCTCAGCCCCAGCATTTT. It is translated as CAISVDRDAQPQHF.

This clonotype was detected a few times. V usage is TRBV7-8 and J usage is TRBJ2-7, with 12 bases lining up with TRBD2. Unmatched junction bases numbered 15, after V lost 3 bases and J lost 0 bases. The CDR3 has 20 amino acids. Germline assignment: CDR1 SGHVS and CDR2 FQNEAQ. The CDR3 coding sequence is TGTGCCAGCAGCTTCCCCACCCAGACTAGCGGGAGCGGGAGCTCCTACGAGCAGTACTTC. As protein: CASSFPTQTSGSGSSYEQYF.

V and J are TRBV7-9 and TRBJ1-2, with 8 positions matching TRBD1. The CDR3 has 15 amino acids. With 2 bases clipped from V and 2 bases from J, the junction kept 4 bases outside the gene matches. Germline assignment: CDR1 SEHNR and CDR2 FQNEAQ (reference sequence). The CDR3 protein is CASSLPDRANYGYTF. The CDR3 nucleotides read TGTGCCAGCAGCTTACCGGACAGGGCGAACTATGGCTACACCTTC. The complete variable domain, with remaining parts taken from reference TRBV7-9 and TRBJ1-2, reads DTGVSQNPRHKITKRGQNVTFRCDPISEHNRLYWYRQTLGQGPEFLTYFQNEAQLEKSRLLSDRFSAERPKGSFSTLEIQRTEQGDSAMYLCASSLPDRANYGYTFGSGTRLTVV.

This clonotype was counted a few times. The V and J genes are TRBV28 and TRBJ1-1; a possible D gene is TRBD1 (6 bases). The CDR3 is 15 residues long. Per germline, CDR1 MDHEN and CDR2 SYDVKM. V was shortened by 5 bases and J by 2 bases, with 15 bases between the two germline ends. CDR3 DNA sequence: TGTGCCAGCAGTCTGAATGGGGGCCGTAACACTGAAGCTTTCTTT. This codes for CASSLNGGRNTEAFF. Supplemented by reference TRBV28 and TRBJ1-1, the full variable domain reads DVKVTQSSRYLVKRTGEKVFLECVQDMDHENMFWYRQDPGLGLRLIYFSYDVKMKEKGDIPEGYSVSREKKERFSLILESASTNQTSMYLCASSLNGGRNTEAFFGQGTRLTVV.

This clonotype was seen many times. CDR3 sequence: CASGLINEQYF. The DNA of the CDR3 is TGTGCTAGTGGTTTGATAAACGAGCAGTACTTC. This chain joins TRBV12-5 and TRBJ2-7; D is unclear. The CDR3 is 11 amino acids. Germline V gene data show CDR1 as LGHNT and CDR2 as FRNRAP. The V end lost 2 bases, the J end lost 5 bases, and 4 bases lay between the germline ends.

This clonotype was found a few times. V is TRBV5-6 and J is TRBJ2-3, with D tentatively TRBD1 or TRBD2 (5 bases each). The CDR3 has 16 amino acids. CDR1 is SGHDT, CDR2 YYEEEE, per germline. V was shortened by 4 bases and J by 4 bases, with 19 bases between the two germline ends. The CDR3 region is CASSPRGVLAADTQYF. Written as DNA, the CDR3 is TGTGCCAGCAGCCCCCGAGGGGTCCTAGCAGCAGATACGCAGTATTTT.

This clonotype was picked up many times. This chain joins TRBV12-3 or TRBV12-4 and TRBJ2-3; D possibly corresponds to TRBD2 (6 bases). The CDR3 is made up of 12 amino acids. V was pared by 11 bases and J by 2 bases, with 11 bases between. The CDR3 loop reads CASGLSTDTQYF. CDR3 DNA: TGTGCCTCGGGACTCTCCACAGATACGCAGTATTTT.

V is TRBV20-1 and J is TRBJ2-3, with 7 bases that match TRBD1. J lost 1 base, V lost 5 bases, and 6 bases had no gene match. The CDR3 has 14 amino acids. Germline V gene data show CDR1 as DFQATT and CDR2 as SNEGSKA (reference sequence). In nucleotides, the CDR3 is TGCAGTGCTGCACTAGGGACAGGCACAGATACGCAGTATTTT. Translating it yields CSAALGTGTDTQYF.

This clonotype was found many times. The rearrangement joins TRBV5-5 to TRBJ2-5; D gene ambiguous. CDR3 length: 11 amino acids. Germline CDR1 is SGHKS and CDR2 is YYEKEE (reference sequence). The V and J ends lost 5 bases and 4 bases respectively, with 6 bases between them. The CDR3 loop is CASRRGETQYF. The CDR3 DNA reads as TGTGCCAGCAGGCGAGGAGAGACCCAGTACTTC. Variable domain in full (rest from reference TRBV5-5 and TRBJ2-5): DAGVTQSPTHLIKTRGQQVTLRCSPISGHKSVSWYQQVLGQGPQFIFQYYEKEERGRGNFPDRFSARQFPNYSSELNVNALLLGDSALYLCASRRGETQYFGPGTRLLVL.

The table lists this clonotype with a few counts. J is TRBJ2-7 and V is TRBV5-5, with D unclear. The CDR3 loop spans 13 amino acids. V was trimmed by 0 bases and J by 5 bases, leaving 9 bases between them. Per germline, CDR1 SGHKS and CDR2 YYEKEE (reference sequence). CDR3 in amino acids: CASSLGLYNEQYF. CDR3 bases: TGTGCCAGCAGCTTGGGGCTTTATAACGAGCAGTACTTC.

This clonotype was counted many times. The gene calls are TRBV20-1 and TRBJ2-1, with 7 bases lining up with TRBD2. CDR1 and CDR2 (germline): DFQATT, SNEGSKA (reference sequence). The CDR3 loop spans 11 amino acids. J lost 11 bases, V lost 4 bases, and 5 bases had no gene match. The CDR3 reads CSAKGTNKQFF. The CDR3 DNA reads as TGCAGTGCTAAAGGGACTAACAAGCAGTTCTTC.

This clonotype occurred many times. This chain links TRBV6-5 with TRBJ1-1; 7 nucleotides line up with TRBD1. Germline trimming cut 0 bases from V and 7 bases from J; bases unmatched to any gene: 5. CDR1 MNHEY and CDR2 SVGAGI come from the germline V gene. This CDR3 has 14 amino acids. CDR3 coding DNA: TGTGCCAGCAGTTACTCGGACAGGCCGAGTGAAGCTTTCTTT. It is translated as CASSYSDRPSEAFF.

This clonotype was detected many times. The chain links TRBV5-1 to TRBJ2-1, with D maybe TRBD2 (5 bases). Trimming took 1 base from V and 9 from J, leaving 11 bases between them. This CDR3 contains 13 residues. CDR1 is SGHRS and CDR2 is YFSETQ in the germline V gene. The CDR3 protein is CASSLPEGIEQFF. The CDR3 region has the DNA TGCGCCAGCAGCTTGCCCGAGGGCATTGAGCAGTTCTTC.